A selection of T cell receptor beta chains follows, all from one sample in a study of blood T cell repertoires in COVID-19. Produced via immunoSEQ multiplex PCR; TCRdb's table is partial and in-frame only. The top ten clones hold approximately 1.2% of a sample with around 240,000 clones, 91% of them seen once. Sequenced material: PBMCs or T cells enriched from blood (not recorded which). The receptors were gathered from a human donor in a cohort exposed to, infected with or recovered from COVID-19 (not recorded which). The donor label of this sample is uncertain. CDR3s include the opening cysteine and the closing phenylalanine or tryptophan. Fields, in order: D gene, J gene, V gene, clone size, CDR3 protein, CDR3 DNA. A D gene is named only where the DNA matches it firmly. Rows give clone size only sometimes, using once, few, many, or a class for an expanded clone.

.	TRBJ2-7	TRBV14	.	CASSLSGLVSYEQYF	TGTGCCAGCAGCCTTTCGGGACTGGTCTCCTACGAGCAGTACTTC
TRBD1	TRBJ1-5	TRBV7-9	.	CASSLGAGGAEPQHF	TGTGCCAGCAGCTTAGGGGCAGGGGGCGCAGAGCCCCAGCATTTT
TRBD1	TRBJ2-5	TRBV5-1	.	CASSLAGTGVQGTQYF	TGCGCCAGCAGCTTGGCAGGGACAGGGGTTCAGGGGACCCAGTACTTC
.	TRBJ1-1	TRBV30	.	CAWSVGHLEAFF	TGTGCCTGGAGCGTGGGGCATCTCGAAGCTTTCTTT
.	TRBJ1-1	TRBV2	.	CASSESGEAFF	TGTGCCAGCAGTGAAAGCGGAGAAGCTTTCTTT
.	TRBJ2-1	TRBV7-8	once	CASSLSFAVYNEQFF	TGTGCCAGCAGCCTAAGCTTCGCCGTTTACAATGAGCAGTTCTTC
.	TRBJ2-7	TRBV14	.	CASSQVRGPNEQYF	TGTGCCAGCAGCCAAGTCAGGGGACCCAACGAGCAGTACTTC
.	TRBJ1-5	TRBV7-2	once	CASSLDLFSQPQHF	TGTGCCAGCAGCTTAGATCTGTTCAGTCAGCCCCAGCATTTT
TRBD1	TRBJ2-7	TRBV11-2	.	CASSLDRRGQGRAYEQYF	TGTGCCAGCAGCTTAGATAGAAGGGGGCAGGGCCGAGCCTACGAGCAGTACTTC
.	TRBJ2-4	TRBV2	.	CASSERGNIQYF	TGTGCCAGCAGTGAAAGGGGAAACATTCAGTACTTC
TRBD2	TRBJ2-3	TRBV5-1	.	CASSLSAGGHRGDTQYF	TGCGCCAGCAGCTTGTCGGCGGGGGGCCACCGAGGGGATACGCAGTATTTT
TRBD1	TRBJ1-2	TRBV29-1	.	CSVWTGRGGYTF	TGCAGCGTTTGGACAGGGCGGGGAGGCTACACCTTC
TRBD2	TRBJ2-5	TRBV9	.	CASSPSGLAGEETQYF	TGTGCCAGCAGCCCATCGGGACTAGCGGGGGAAGAGACCCAGTACTTC
.	TRBJ1-2	TRBV7-6	.	CASSRRRGGLYGYTF	TGTGCCAGCAGCCGCCGGAGGGGGGGGCTCTATGGCTACACCTTC
.	TRBJ1-2	TRBV12-5	.	CASGLNGGIYGYTF	TGTGCTAGTGGTTTGAACGGAGGGATCTATGGCTACACCTTC
TRBD1	TRBJ1-5	TRBV29-1	.	CSVGTGDQPQHF	TGCAGCGTAGGGACAGGGGACCAGCCCCAGCATTTT
.	TRBJ1-2	TRBV11-2	.	CASANIVRRPNYGYTF	TGTGCCAGTGCAAATATAGTTCGGAGACCTAACTATGGCTACACCTTC
.	TRBJ1-2	TRBV4-1	once	CASSQGGNGYTF	TGCGCCAGCAGCCAGGGGGGAAACGGCTACACCTTC
TRBD1	TRBJ1-2	TRBV7-2	.	CASPGGQGASYGYTF	TGTGCCAGCCCAGGGGGACAGGGGGCTAGCTATGGCTACACCTTC
TRBD1	TRBJ2-2	TRBV6-5	.	CASSPDRGAGELFF	TGTGCCAGCAGTCCCGACAGGGGTGCCGGGGAGCTGTTTTTT
TRBD1	TRBJ1-5	TRBV5-1	.	CASSPGQGQPQHF	TGCGCCAGCAGCCCGGGACAGGGGCAGCCCCAGCATTTT
.	TRBJ2-3	TRBV24-1	.	CATSMAGAPTDTQYF	TGTGCCACCAGTATGGCGGGGGCCCCCACAGATACGCAGTATTTT